The 25 T cell receptor beta chains reported below all come from one sample, sequenced in a study of blood T cell repertoires in COVID-19. Some clones are missing from TCRdb's copy, which holds only in-frame ones; the method was immunoSEQ multiplex PCR. This sample yields around 130,000 clones, of which roughly 80% are seen a single time; 9.5% to 13% belongs to the top ten. Sequencing was carried out using peripheral blood. These receptors all come from a human donor in a cohort sampled during active COVID-19.

This clone occurred once. This rearrangement joins TRBV3-1 (or the pseudogene TRBV3-2) to TRBJ2-7; 7 positions agree with TRBD1. Trimming took 4 bases from V and 3 from J; bases not matched to a gene: 6. Germline loops: CDR1 LGHDT, CDR2 YNNKEL (reference sequence). The CDR3 runs to 14 residues. The CDR3 region has the DNA TGTGCCAGCAGCCCCCCGGGACAGCTCTACGAGCAGTACTTC. This codes for CASSPPGQLYEQYF.

The J gene is TRBJ2-1, the V gene TRBV11-2, with 11 nucleotides matching TRBD1. The J segment lost 4 bases and the V segment lost 4 bases, leaving 3 bases of the junction unmatched. Germline CDR1 is SGHAT and CDR2 is FQNNGV. The CDR3 totals 15 residues. Here the CDR3 reads CASSWDRGGYNEQFF. DNA of the CDR3: TGTGCCAGCAGCTGGGACAGGGGGGGATACAATGAGCAGTTCTTC.

The chain joins TRBV11-2 to TRBJ2-3; 8 nucleotides match TRBD2. J was trimmed by 1 base and V by 5 bases; bases with no gene match: 8. CDR3 length equals 16 residues. CDR1 SGHAT and CDR2 FQNNGV come from the germline V gene. The CDR3 protein is CASSPDGGGRTDTQYF. CDR3 coding DNA: TGTGCCAGCAGCCCCGACGGGGGGGGCCGCACAGATACGCAGTATTTT. The full variable domain, in which reference TRBV11-2 and TRBJ2-3 provide the parts outside the CDR3, is EAGVAQSPRYKIIEKRQSVAFWCNPISGHATLYWYQQILGQGPKLLIQFQNNGVVDDSQLPKDRFSAERLKGVDSTLKIQPAKLEDSAVYLCASSPDGGGRTDTQYFGPGTRLTVL.

A single count supports this clone. The chain carries TRBV7-8 and TRBJ2-1; TRBD2 agrees at 7 bases. V shed 7 bases and J 0 bases; nucleotides not matched to a gene: 6. Per the germline V gene, CDR1 is SGHVS and CDR2 is FQNEAQ. The CDR3 is 15 amino acids. CDR3 DNA: TGTGCCAGCACCCCCGCGGGGGTCTCCTACAATGAGCAGTTCTTC. Translated: CASTPAGVSYNEQFF.

The chain links TRBV27 to TRBJ2-7; the match to TRBD1 covers 7 bases. Germline trimming cut 2 bases from V and 3 bases from J; bases unmatched to any gene: 7. This CDR3 has 15 residues. Germline CDR1 is MNHEY and CDR2 is SMNVEV (reference sequence). CDR3 in DNA: TGTGCCAGCAGTTTACCTGGACAGGCCCTCTACGAGCAGTACTTC. This gives the protein CASSLPGQALYEQYF.

The chain recombines TRBV5-5 with TRBJ2-3, with unresolved D. V was trimmed by 2 bases and J by 6 bases, leaving 16 bases between them. From germline, CDR1 is SGHKS and CDR2 YYEKEE (reference sequence). The CDR3 is 15 amino acids. CDR3: CASSFQAGGSDTQYF. CDR3 sequence (DNA): TGTGCCAGCAGCTTTCAGGCAGGTGGTTCGGATACGCAGTATTTT.

For this clone: The identical CDR3 is also encoded by other nucleotide sequences in the sample. This sequence joins TRBV7-8 and TRBJ2-5, with TRBD2 identical over 10 bases. The CDR3 covers 17 residues. Per the germline V gene, CDR1 is SGHVS and CDR2 is FQNEAQ. After removal of 6 bases from V and 2 bases from J, the junction contained 12 bases not matched to a gene. For the CDR3, the DNA is TGTGCCAGCAGGGAGCGGGGGGGCAGTGGTCCACAAGAGACCCAGTACTTC. It is translated as CASRERGGSGPQETQYF.

This chain connects TRBV6-6 to TRBJ2-3, with TRBD1 identical over 8 bases. Germline CDR1 MNHNY, CDR2 SVGAGI (reference sequence). The CDR3 is 13 residues long. Trimming took 7 bases from V and 2 from J; bases not matched to a gene: 2. CDR3 protein: CASNRGITDTQYF. The DNA for the CDR3 is TGTGCCAGCAACAGGGGGATCACAGATACGCAGTATTTT.

The chain joins TRBV7-8 to TRBJ1-2, with 8 bases fitting TRBD1. The CDR3 extends over 14 amino acids. V shed 0 bases, J shed 7 bases, and the junction held 4 bases outside the gene matches. Germline-derived CDR1 and CDR2 are SGHVS and FQNEAQ. The CDR3 spells CASSLARGRFGYTF. CDR3 in DNA: TGTGCCAGCAGCTTAGCCAGGGGGCGATTTGGCTACACCTTC.

J is TRBJ2-7 and V is TRBV20-1, with TRBD2 matching 9 bases. CDR3 size: 15 residues. Germline-derived CDR1 and CDR2 are DFQATT and SNEGSKA (reference sequence). J gave up 4 bases and V 3 bases, and 10 bases lay outside the gene matches. The chain's CDR3 is CSASRLAGGRYEQYF. In nucleotides, the CDR3 is TGCAGTGCTAGTCGGCTGGCGGGGGGGCGGTACGAGCAGTACTTC.

This chain connects TRBV6-6 to TRBJ1-2, with 10 bases matching TRBD1. The CDR3 loop spans 12 amino acids. Germline CDR1 reads MNHNY; CDR2 reads SVGAGI (reference sequence). V lost 6 bases to trimming and J lost 7 bases; unmatched junction nucleotides: 2. The CDR3 coding sequence is TGTGCCAGCAGCGGGACAGGGGTTGGCTACACCTTC. It specifies CASSGTGVGYTF.

The V call is TRBV7-6, the J call TRBJ2-3; TRBD2 is a possible D gene (5 bases). The CDR3 covers 18 residues. Germline V lookup: CDR1 SGHVS, CDR2 FNYEAQ. V lost 1 base to trimming and J lost 2 bases, with 19 bases between them. As DNA, the CDR3 is TGTGCCAGCAGCTTAGGCGTAACCGGGGTCTTGCCCACAGATACGCAGTATTTT. Translation gives CASSLGVTGVLPTDTQYF.

This rearrangement joins TRBV13 to TRBJ2-3, with 11 bases lining up with TRBD2. CDR3 size: 15 residues. V lost 4 bases, J lost 3 bases, and 3 bases stayed unmatched. Germline loops: CDR1 PRHDT, CDR2 FYEKMQ (reference sequence). The CDR3 is CASSSTSGTTDTQYF. CDR3 nucleotide sequence: TGTGCCAGCAGCTCGACTAGCGGGACGACAGATACGCAGTATTTT.

The chain is built from TRBV10-3 and TRBJ2-5, with 10 bases that match TRBD2. The CDR3 is 19 amino acids. Per the germline V gene, CDR1 is ENHRY and CDR2 is SYGVKD. The ends lost 4 bases at V and 10 bases at J; junction bases unmatched: 24. CDR3 sequence: CAISASLLDRAASGGNQYF. The CDR3 region has the DNA TGTGCCATCAGTGCCTCCCTCCTTGACAGGGCGGCTAGCGGGGGTAACCAGTACTTC.

The chain employs TRBV9 and TRBJ1-2; D is unresolved. Germline V gene data show CDR1 as SGDLS and CDR2 as YYNGEE. The CDR3 is 11 residues long. Trimming shortened V by 4 bases and J by 7 bases, and 8 bases separated the two germline ends. The DNA for the CDR3 is TGTGCCAGCAGCTCCATGAGTGGCTACACCTTC. Protein product: CASSSMSGYTF.

The chain has TRBV28 and TRBJ2-6, with D perhaps TRBD1 (6 bases). The CDR3 is 15 residues long. From germline, CDR1 is MDHEN and CDR2 SYDVKM. V shed 6 bases and J shed 2 bases, with 11 bases lying between them. CDR3 bases: TGTGCCAGCAGCGTGGGGGCGGCTGGGGCCAACGTCCTGACTTTC. This encodes CASSVGAAGANVLTF.

The chain is built from TRBV7-2 and TRBJ2-5; the match to TRBD2 covers 7 bases. The CDR3 length is 13 residues. The germline gives CDR1 SGHTA, CDR2 FQGNSA. Trimming removed 3 bases from V and 3 bases from J; junction bases left unmatched: 1. The DNA for the CDR3 is TGTGCCAGCAGCTTCGCGGGGGAAGAGACCCAGTACTTC. Its translation is CASSFAGEETQYF. The full variable domain, in which reference TRBV7-2 and TRBJ2-5 provide the parts outside the CDR3, is GAGVSQSPSNKVTEKGKDVELRCDPISGHTALYWYRQSLGQGLEFLIYFQGNSAPDKSGLPSDRFSAERTGGSVSTLTIQRTQQEDSAVYLCASSFAGEETQYFGPGTRLLVL.

The rearrangement joins TRBV28 to TRBJ1-1; D gene uncertain. The CDR3 covers 14 residues. CDR1 is MDHEN and CDR2 is SYDVKM in the germline V gene. This chain's CDR3 is CQTRENGGNTEAFF. In DNA form, the CDR3 reads TGTCAGACGAGGGAAAACGGAGGGAACACTGAAGCTTTCTTT.

The V and J genes are TRBV19 and TRBJ1-6; 8 nucleotides agree with TRBD1. In germline, CDR1 is LNHDA, CDR2 SQIVND (reference sequence). The CDR3 extends over 17 amino acids. V trimming: 5 bases; J trimming: 3 bases; junction bases outside the gene matches: 9. The CDR3 nucleotides read TGTGCCAGTAGTTCTCCACGAGACAGGGGCTATAATTCACCCCTCCACTTT. Protein sequence: CASSSPRDRGYNSPLHF.

This chain's CDR3 is CASSLAGGAFAFYEQYF. CDR3 nucleotides: TGCGCCAGCAGCTTGGCTGGAGGGGCCTTTGCTTTCTACGAGCAGTACTTC. This chain connects TRBV5-1 to TRBJ2-7, with D perhaps TRBD2 (6 bases). The CDR3 has 17 amino acids. Germline V lookup: CDR1 SGHRS, CDR2 YFSETQ. V was clipped by 0 bases and J by 3 bases, with 19 bases between them. Full variable domain (outside the CDR3, taken from reference TRBV5-1 and TRBJ2-7): KAGVTQTPRYLIKTRGQQVTLSCSPISGHRSVSWYQQTPGQGLQFLFEYFSETQRNKGNFPGRFSGRQFSNSRSEMNVSTLELGDSALYLCASSLAGGAFAFYEQYFGPGTRLTVT.

The V and J genes are TRBV11-3 and TRBJ2-1; 10 nucleotides match TRBD1. J gave up 2 bases and V 5 bases, and 6 bases lay outside the gene matches. The length of the CDR3 is 16 residues. Germline V gene lookup returns CDR1 SGHNT and CDR2 YENEEA. This CDR3 is CASSPAGTGAYNEQFF. In DNA form, the CDR3 reads TGTGCCAGCAGCCCAGCCGGGACAGGGGCCTACAATGAGCAGTTCTTC.

This clone was counted a single time. This chain links TRBV21-1 with TRBJ2-2; TRBD2, the D gene given by the table, was not confirmed from the DNA. TRBV21-1 is tagged as a pseudogene. The length of the CDR3 is 19 residues. This CDR3 is CASSKALTSGGAWTGELFF. In DNA form, the CDR3 reads TGTGCCAGCAGCAAAGCGCTGACTAGCGGGGGGGCATGGACCGGGGAGCTGTTTTTT.

The rearrangement links TRBV7-6 to TRBJ1-3; maybe TRBD1 (6 bases). CDR1 and CDR2 (germline): SGHVS, FNYEAQ. V gave up 1 base and J gave up 4 bases, with 11 bases separating them. This CDR3 has 15 residues. The CDR3 DNA sequence: TGTGCCAGCAGCTTAGGGCAGGGGCAGGGAAACACCATATATTTT. Translating it yields CASSLGQGQGNTIYF. The entire variable domain, with the rest obtained from reference TRBV7-6 and TRBJ1-3, is as follows: GAGVSQSPRYKVTKRGQDVALRCDPISGHVSLYWYRQALGQGPEFLTYFNYEAQQDKSGLPNDRFSAERPEGSISTLTIQRTEQRDSAMYRCASSLGQGQGNTIYFGEGSWLTVV.

The chain combines TRBV6-6 with TRBJ1-5, with 7 nucleotides matching TRBD1. CDR1 is MNHNY, CDR2 SVGAGI, per germline (reference sequence). The CDR3 runs 15 residues. J was trimmed by 0 bases and V by 6 bases; bases with no gene match: 5. In DNA, the CDR3 is TGTGCCAGCAGCCCCCGGGACAGTAGCAATCAGCCCCAGCATTTT. Residues: CASSPRDSSNQPQHF.

In nucleotides, the CDR3 is TGTGCCAGCTCACCCACGTCGGGACGGGAGGTCGGCTACACCTTC. Translated, it gives CASSPTSGREVGYTF. J is TRBJ1-2 and V is TRBV18; D possibly corresponds to TRBD1 (5 bases). The V and J ends lost 3 bases and 8 bases respectively, with 19 bases between them. Germline V gene sequence: CDR1 KGHSH, CDR2 LQKENI. There are 15 residues in the CDR3.